The 8 T cell receptor beta chains below all came from one sample that was sequenced in a study of graft-versus-host responses after intestinal transplantation. The data were produced by immunoSEQ multiplex PCR, yet TCRdb's version contains in-frame clones alone and is incomplete. The sample contains tens of thousands of clones, approximately 95% of which appear only once. The input for sequencing was PBMCs, taken 330 to 350 days after intestinal transplant. The receptors were sampled from a human patient who received an intestinal transplant, so some T cells may come from the graft donor.

The V call is TRBV6-1, the J call TRBJ2-5; tentatively, D is TRBD1 (5 bases). The DNA end lines up better with TRBJ2-7; the J call may be wrong. Germline CDR1 and CDR2: MNHNS and SASEGT. This CDR3 comprises 16 residues. The CDR3 region is CASSDRIMTDSYEQYF. Here the CDR3 DNA reads TGTGCCAGCAGTGACCGCATAATGACAGACTCCTACGAGCAGTACTTC.

This clone was recorded once. This chain connects TRBV6-5 to TRBJ1-3; the D gene is possibly TRBD1 (6 bases). The CDR3 is made up of 14 amino acids. V lost 4 bases and J lost 7, with 14 bases in between. The germline gives CDR1 MNHEY, CDR2 SVGAGI. CDR3 bases: TGTGCCAGCAGTTGGGGCAGGGGTGGGAACACCATATATTTT. Its translation: CASSWGRGGNTIYF.

The chain uses TRBV5-1 and TRBJ1-2, with TRBD1 matching over 7 bases. V gave up 0 bases and J gave up 2 bases; unmatched junction bases: 1. The CDR3 has 14 amino acids. Germline V gives CDR1 SGHRS, CDR2 YFSETQ. CDR3 protein: CASSLGDRNYGYTF. CDR3 coding DNA: TGCGCCAGCAGCTTGGGGGACAGAAACTATGGCTACACCTTC.

V is TRBV28 and J is TRBJ2-7; TRBD1 matches 8 bases. TRBJ2-1 explains the end of the DNA better; the J call may be wrong. The CDR3 is 13 amino acids. The germline V gene has CDR1 MDHEN and CDR2 SYDVKM. CDR3 coding DNA: TGTGCCAGCAGTCCTCAGGGGGCATATGAGCAGTTCTTC. Its protein is CASSPQGAYEQFF.

By sample share, this clone is medium-sized. For the CDR3, the DNA is TGTGCCAGCAGTGACTCGAGCGGGGGGGCCACCGGGGAGCTGTTTTTT. Translating gives CASSDSSGGATGELFF. V usage is TRBV6-4 and J usage is TRBJ2-2, with 10 bases aligning to TRBD2. The CDR3 runs to 16 residues. After removal of 0 bases from V and 4 bases from J, the junction contained 2 bases not matched to a gene. Germline CDR1 is MRHNA and CDR2 is SNTAGT.

The chain couples TRBV6-5 to TRBJ1-2, with D possibly matching TRBD1 (5 bases). The germline V gene has CDR1 MNHEY and CDR2 SVGAGI. This CDR3 spans 13 amino acids. V was clipped by 5 bases and J by 4 bases, with 11 bases between them. The CDR3 sequence is CASSPRGFYGYTF. For the CDR3, the DNA is TGTGCCAGCAGTCCAAGGGGATTCTATGGCTACACCTTC.

V usage is TRBV7-7 and J usage is TRBJ2-7, with 12 positions matching TRBD1. The germline CDR1 and CDR2 sequences are SSHAT and FNYEAQ (reference sequence). The CDR3 loop spans 14 amino acids. V gave up 5 bases and J gave up 6 bases; unmatched junction bases: 5. The CDR3 reads CASSPGTGGTEQYF. For the CDR3, the DNA is TGTGCCAGCAGCCCGGGGACAGGGGGCACCGAGCAGTACTTC.

The chain combines TRBV5-1 with TRBJ1-1; the D gene is possibly TRBD1 (6 bases). The CDR3 length is 17 residues. V gave up 0 bases and J gave up 1 base, with 16 bases separating them. Germline V gene sequence: CDR1 SGHRS, CDR2 YFSETQ. The CDR3 sequence: CASSLAPQGGGNTEAFF. The CDR3 DNA reads as TGCGCCAGCAGCTTGGCGCCACAGGGCGGGGGGAACACTGAAGCTTTCTTT.